These 23 T cell receptor beta chains were sequenced from one sample in a study of shared clonotypes between healthy human individuals. Some clones are missing from TCRdb's copy, which holds only in-frame ones; the method was immunoSEQ multiplex PCR. The sample holds roughly 890,000 clones, around 92% seen once. The naive CD8 population came from CD45RO-negative cells selected for CCR7, without terminally differentiated effector memory CD45RA+ cells. The sample was naive CD8+ T cells sorted from blood. Receptor source: a man under 40 in good health.

Notes on this clone: Sequence at one end of the junction differs from germline and may be a read error. The rearrangement uses TRBV7-7 and TRBJ2-5; D might be TRBD1 or TRBD2, each matching 7 bases. In germline, CDR1 is SSHAT, CDR2 FNYEAQ (reference sequence). The CDR3 runs 14 residues. Written as DNA, the CDR3 is TGTGCCAGCAGCCCAGACAGGGCGGGAGAGGCCCAGTACTTC. This codes for CASSPDRAGEAQYF. Using reference TRBV7-7 and TRBJ2-5 for the parts outside the CDR3, the full variable domain is GAGVSQSPRYKVTKRGQDVTLRCDPISSHATLYWYQQALGQGPEFLTYFNYEAQPDKSGLPSDRFSAERPEGSISTLTIQRTEQRDSAMYRCASSPDRAGEAQYFGPGTRLLVL.

The chain employs TRBV7-6 and TRBJ2-3, with 12 nucleotides matching TRBD2. In germline, CDR1 is SGHVS, CDR2 FNYEAQ. V shed 5 bases and J 3 bases; nucleotides not matched to a gene: 6. The CDR3 has 16 amino acids. Here the CDR3 DNA reads TGTGCCAGCAGCGAGGGACTAGCGGGTTATACAGATACGCAGTATTTT. It yields the protein CASSEGLAGYTDTQYF.

The chain has TRBV9 and TRBJ2-5, with D perhaps matching TRBD1 or TRBD2 (5 bases each). There are 15 residues in the CDR3. Germline values: CDR1 SGDLS, CDR2 YYNGEE. V was trimmed by 4 bases and J by 5 bases, leaving 18 bases between them. In DNA form, the CDR3 reads TGTGCCAGCAGCACCGGGACCGTTACGCGGGAGACCCAGTACTTC. Encoded protein: CASSTGTVTRETQYF.

This chain connects TRBV11-2 to TRBJ1-5; D is ambiguous. CDR1 and CDR2 (germline): SGHAT, FQNNGV. This CDR3 region has 13 residues. V dropped 3 bases and J dropped 1 base, with 4 bases sitting between them. CDR3 protein: CASSFSSNQPQHF. CDR3 DNA: TGTGCCAGCAGCTTTTCCAGCAATCAGCCCCAGCATTTT. Drawing the rest from reference TRBV11-2 and TRBJ1-5, the complete variable domain is EAGVAQSPRYKIIEKRQSVAFWCNPISGHATLYWYQQILGQGPKLLIQFQNNGVVDDSQLPKDRFSAERLKGVDSTLKIQPAKLEDSAVYLCASSFSSNQPQHFGDGTRLSIL.

This chain links TRBV7-8 with TRBJ2-5; D perhaps matches TRBD2 (6 bases). V was shortened by 8 bases and J by 5 bases, with 6 bases between the two germline ends. Germline V gives CDR1 SGHVS, CDR2 FQNEAQ. The CDR3 contains 10 residues. The CDR3 spells CASRGETQYF. Written as DNA, the CDR3 is TGTGCCAGCCGGGGGGAGACCCAGTACTTC.

The V and J genes are TRBV7-2 and TRBJ2-7, with D perhaps TRBD2 (5 bases). Germline V gene sequence: CDR1 SGHTA, CDR2 FQGNSA. The CDR3 has 15 amino acids. V was trimmed by 5 bases and J by 2 bases, leaving 16 bases between them. CDR3 sequence: CASSPSNRRPYEQYF. The CDR3 coding sequence is TGTGCCAGCAGCCCGTCAAATCGGAGGCCCTACGAGCAGTACTTC.

The rearrangement joins TRBV11-2 to TRBJ2-2; no clear D gene. Per germline, CDR1 SGHAT and CDR2 FQNNGV. This CDR3 has 12 residues. Trimming took off 5 bases at V and 11 bases at J, with 12 bases between the two ends. In DNA, the CDR3 is TGTGCCAGCAGCACAATGGTCGCTGAGCTGTTTTTT. It specifies CASSTMVAELFF.

As regards this clone: The same CDR3 arises from other DNA sequences in this sample as well. CDR3 DNA sequence: TGTGCCAGCTCAGGGGATACGCAGTATTTT. Translating it yields CASSGDTQYF. V is TRBV18 and J is TRBJ2-3; no clear D. The CDR3 spans 10 residues. Trimming took off 5 bases at V and 6 bases at J, with 3 bases between the two ends. Germline values: CDR1 KGHSH, CDR2 LQKENI.

The chain has TRBV28 and TRBJ2-3; D possibly corresponds to TRBD1 (6 bases). V lost 2 bases and J lost 0, with 9 bases in between. CDR1 and CDR2 (germline): MDHEN, SYDVKM. This CDR3 spans 15 amino acids. CDR3 sequence (DNA): TGTGCCAGCAGTTTAGGGGGACATAGCACAGATACGCAGTATTTT. The encoded protein is CASSLGGHSTDTQYF. Drawing the rest from reference TRBV28 and TRBJ2-3, the complete variable domain is DVKVTQSSRYLVKRTGEKVFLECVQDMDHENMFWYRQDPGLGLRLIYFSYDVKMKEKGDIPEGYSVSREKKERFSLILESASTNQTSMYLCASSLGGHSTDTQYFGPGTRLTVL.

This rearrangement joins TRBV28 to TRBJ1-5; no definite D call. The germline V gene encodes CDR1 MDHEN and CDR2 SYDVKM. V lost 5 bases and J lost 0, with 11 bases in between. The CDR3 has 15 amino acids. CDR3 DNA: TGTGCCAGCAGTGTGACACTTTATAGCAATCAGCCCCAGCATTTT. Translated, it gives CASSVTLYSNQPQHF.

The chain recombines TRBV11-2 with TRBJ2-7; no definite D call. V was trimmed by 0 bases and J by 5 bases, leaving 11 bases between them. In germline, CDR1 is SGHAT, CDR2 FQNNGV. The CDR3 consists of 14 residues. The CDR3 sequence is CASSLEYGHDEQYF. Here the CDR3 DNA reads TGTGCCAGCAGCTTAGAATATGGTCACGACGAGCAGTACTTC.

This chain links TRBV21-1 with TRBJ2-6; the table calls TRBD1, which could not be checked here. TRBV21-1 is a pseudogene. This CDR3 is built from 18 residues. The CDR3 sequence: CASSKEGTVHSGANVLTF. The CDR3 nucleotides read TGTGCCAGCAGCAAGGAAGGGACAGTGCACTCTGGGGCCAACGTCCTGACTTTC.

Comment on this clone: The sample has other DNA sequences that encode this CDR3 too. The chain is built from TRBV27 and TRBJ2-3; D is unresolved. Germline V gene lookup returns CDR1 MNHEY and CDR2 SMNVEV (reference sequence). The CDR3 extends over 14 amino acids. Trimming stripped 0 bases from V and 3 bases from J, with 7 bases between. The CDR3 is CASSLSPHTDTQYF. In DNA form, the CDR3 reads TGTGCCAGCAGTTTATCCCCGCATACAGATACGCAGTATTTT.

This chain uses TRBV29-1 with TRBJ2-3, with D hard to call. The germline V gene has CDR1 SQVTM and CDR2 ANQGSEA. V gave up 1 base and J gave up 5 bases, with 7 bases separating them. This CDR3 region has 12 residues. The CDR3 DNA reads TGCAGCGTTGAAGTCTTACAAGATACGCAGTATTTT. Amino acids: CSVEVLQDTQYF.

The chain has TRBV25-1 and TRBJ2-2, with D uncertain. V was trimmed by 5 bases and J by 1 base, leaving 5 bases between them. Per germline, CDR1 MGHDK and CDR2 SYGVNS. The CDR3 totals 13 residues. The chain's CDR3 is CASSQQNTGELFF. In DNA, the CDR3 is TGTGCCAGCAGTCAGCAGAACACCGGGGAGCTGTTTTTT.

The V call is TRBV5-1, the J call TRBJ2-5; 14 bases are a match to TRBD2. CDR1 SGHRS and CDR2 YFSETQ come from the germline V gene. CDR3 length equals 19 residues. J gave up 3 bases and V 4 bases, and 14 bases lay outside the gene matches. As DNA, the CDR3 is TGCGCCAGCAGCCTAGGACTAGCGGGAGGCCTAGCACCGAAAGAGACCCAGTACTTC. It specifies CASSLGLAGGLAPKETQYF.

The genes are TRBV6-1 and TRBJ2-7; TRBD2 is a possible D gene (6 bases). The CDR3 totals 17 residues. Trimming took off 4 bases at V and 3 bases at J, with 22 bases between the two ends. The germline V gene has CDR1 MNHNS and CDR2 SASEGT. For the CDR3, the DNA is TGTGCCAGCAGTGTAACGCGGGATAAGATGCAAAGCTACGAGCAGTACTTC. Its translation: CASSVTRDKMQSYEQYF.

This chain links TRBV4-3 with TRBJ2-1, with a possible D match to TRBD1 (5 bases). This CDR3 spans 15 amino acids. Trimming left V 0 bases short and J 7 bases short, with 13 bases between. Germline V gene lookup returns CDR1 LGHNA and CDR2 YSLEER. This CDR3 is CASSQDRVGRNEQFF. CDR3 DNA: TGCGCCAGCAGCCAAGACAGGGTAGGTAGGAATGAGCAGTTCTTC.

This chain uses TRBV5-4 with TRBJ2-1; 12 bases match TRBD1. The CDR3 consists of 15 residues. Germline trimming cut 4 bases from V and 8 bases from J; bases unmatched to any gene: 7. Germline loops: CDR1 SGHNT, CDR2 YYREEE (reference sequence). CDR3 protein: CASSQGTGGWDEQFF. CDR3 coding DNA: TGTGCCAGCAGCCAAGGGACAGGGGGCTGGGATGAGCAGTTCTTC.

The chain links TRBV27 to TRBJ2-7; D not resolved. The CDR3 spans 11 residues. The V end was cut by 8 bases, the J end by 2 bases, with 7 bases between. Germline assignment: CDR1 MNHEY and CDR2 SMNVEV (reference sequence). The CDR3 nucleotides are TGTGCCAGCGGTCAGGCCTACGAGCAGTACTTC. Residues: CASGQAYEQYF.

The rearrangement links TRBV7-9 to TRBJ2-2, with D perhaps TRBD1 (6 bases). Trimming left V 5 bases short and J 4 bases short, with 23 bases between. Per germline, CDR1 SEHNR and CDR2 FQNEAQ (reference sequence). CDR3 length: 18 residues. As DNA, the CDR3 is TGTGCCAGCAGCCCGATCCGCACAGGGAAGGCTCGCACCGGGGAGCTGTTTTTT. It codes for CASSPIRTGKARTGELFF.

The chain combines TRBV9 with TRBJ2-7; maybe TRBD2 (6 bases). V lost 5 bases and J lost 5, with 20 bases in between. The CDR3 contains 15 residues. Germline V gives CDR1 SGDLS, CDR2 YYNGEE. The CDR3 region has the DNA TGTGCCAGCAGTGCCGACCTCGGGGGTAGCAACGAGCAGTACTTC. It translates to CASSADLGGSNEQYF.

The chain is built from TRBV7-9 and TRBJ1-2; 7 nucleotides agree with TRBD1. CDR1 SEHNR and CDR2 FQNEAQ come from the germline V gene (reference sequence). After removal of 5 bases from V and 6 bases from J, the junction contained 15 bases not matched to a gene. This CDR3 spans 16 amino acids. The chain's CDR3 is CASSTPPRQGENGYTF. CDR3 DNA: TGTGCCAGCAGCACCCCCCCCCGACAGGGAGAGAATGGCTACACCTTC.